This TCR beta chain was retrieved from a study of T cell repertoires in cytomegalovirus infection. Study-wide context: Indications of both CMV infection and matching HLA type were provided by public TCR beta signatures.

Points on this clonotype: Its antigen remains unknown.

Study-wide points: The cumulative frequency of public TCR beta families identified carriers of CMV plus the relevant HLA. Across the ex vivo response, the dominant clonotypes were HLA-C-restricted CMV-specific TCR beta clonotypes.

TCRdb processed the reads anew with MiXCR; each CDR3 protein has one entry. Of 490,000 or so distinct CDR3 sequences in the sample, around 11% were seen once. Germline V CDR1 and CDR2: SGHVS, FQNEAQ. The CDR3 loop spans 17 amino acids. V lost 3 bases and J 0 bases, leaving 14 bases between the germline ends. The chain combines TRBV7-8 with TRBJ2-2; a possible D gene is TRBD2 (5 bases). Sequencing was carried out using PBMCs. The sequence was obtained from a human donor in good health (CMV status not recorded). Some clones in this sample may be carry-over from other donors' samples. The CDR3: CASSLDPTMSNTGELFF. As DNA, the CDR3 is TGTGCCAGCAGCTTGGACCCGACTATGTCGAACACCGGGGAGCTGTTTTTT.